These 26 T cell receptor beta chains were sequenced from one sample in a study of CD8 T cells in ankylosing spondylitis. The study's findings and limits: Characteristic, it appeared, of ankylosing spondylitis blood was a TCR beta motif of fewer than 10 highly homologous variants.

Their cognate antigens are unknown. TCRdb recomputed calls from the 5' RACE reads with MiXCR, one row per CDR3 protein. The sample records roughly 700,000 distinct CDR3 sequences, roughly 19% being singletons. The sample taken for sequencing was blood, either unsorted or a sorted T cell fraction (not recorded which). These receptors came from a male donor with ankylosing spondylitis.

V gene TRBV24-1 combines with J gene TRBJ1-2; TRBD1 matches at 9 bases. Germline assignment: CDR1 KGHDR and CDR2 SFDVKD. This CDR3 contains 14 residues. V was clipped by 4 bases and J by 4 bases; unmatched bases: 3. In DNA, the CDR3 is TGTGCCACCAGTGACCCGACAGGGGGCTATGGCTACACCTTC. Translating gives CATSDPTGGYGYTF.

This clonotype appeared a few times. This chain connects TRBV5-1 to TRBJ1-6; 10 bases map to TRBD1. This CDR3 is 15 amino acids long. The germline CDR1 and CDR2 sequences are SGHRS and YFSETQ. Unmatched junction bases numbered 7, after V lost 3 bases and J lost 10 bases. The CDR3 bases are TGCGCCAGCAGCTCCGGGACAGGGGTGCGGTCACCCCTCCACTTT. Encoded protein: CASSSGTGVRSPLHF.

The CDR3, as DNA: TGTGCCAGCAGCCCACTGGACGGACCGAACGAGCAGTACTTC. Translated: CASSPLDGPNEQYF. The rearrangement links TRBV9 to TRBJ2-7; no definite D call. The V and J ends lost 4 bases and 5 bases respectively, with 16 bases between them. CDR1 and CDR2 from the germline V gene are SGDLS and YYNGEE. The CDR3 consists of 14 residues.

This clonotype was counted only a few times. The chain is built from TRBV10-3 and TRBJ2-7; the D is unclear. The V end lost 0 bases, the J end lost 6 bases, and 6 bases lay between the germline ends. Looked up from germline, CDR1 is ENHRY and CDR2 is SYGVKD. There are 12 residues in the CDR3. CDR3 in DNA: TGTGCCATCAGTGAGTCGAAGGGCGAGCAGTACTTC. Protein sequence: CAISESKGEQYF.

J is TRBJ2-1 and V is TRBV24-1; 10 positions match TRBD1. In germline, CDR1 is KGHDR, CDR2 SFDVKD. The CDR3 loop spans 14 amino acids. V dropped 3 bases and J dropped 8; count of bases not matched to a gene: 3. In DNA, the CDR3 is TGTGCCACCAGTGATGCCGGGACAGGGGATGAGCAGTTCTTC. This sequence encodes CATSDAGTGDEQFF.

The chain recombines TRBV7-9 with TRBJ1-1, with D uncertain. This CDR3 comprises 15 residues. The V end lost 1 base, the J end lost 0 bases, and 9 bases lay between the germline ends. From germline, CDR1 is SEHNR and CDR2 FQNEAQ (reference sequence). As DNA, the CDR3 is TGTGCCAGCAGCTTAGACACCGGGTTGAACACTGAAGCTTTCTTT. Residues: CASSLDTGLNTEAFF.

V usage is TRBV12-3 or TRBV12-4 and J usage is TRBJ1-4; no clear D. Trimming pared 7 bases from V and 0 bases from J, leaving 6 bases between. The CDR3 is made up of 13 amino acids. The CDR3, as DNA: TGTGCCAGCAAACCAACAACTAATGAAAAACTGTTTTTT. Its protein product is CASKPTTNEKLFF.

This clonotype showed up just once. The gene calls are TRBV29-1 and TRBJ2-7, with 12 bases identical to TRBD1. The CDR3 length is 14 residues. Germline trimming cut 6 bases from V and 6 bases from J; bases unmatched to any gene: 9. Germline CDR1 SQVTM, CDR2 ANQGSEA. Here the CDR3 reads CSVTPGQGASEQYF. DNA of the CDR3: TGCAGCGTGACCCCGGGACAGGGGGCTTCCGAGCAGTACTTC.

The V gene is TRBV11-1, the J gene TRBJ2-7, with a possible D match to TRBD1 (5 bases). The V end lost 0 bases, the J end lost 3 bases, and 21 bases lay between the germline ends. The CDR3 runs 18 residues. Germline lookup yields CDR1 SGHAT and CDR2 FQDESV (reference sequence). Here the CDR3 DNA reads TGTGCCAGCAGCTTAGCGGGGCAGGGTTTGGGCGTTGGCTACGAGCAGTACTTC. This codes for CASSLAGQGLGVGYEQYF.

This clonotype was seen repeatedly, ten times or more. The chain combines TRBV11-2 with TRBJ2-7, with TRBD2 identical over 11 bases. In germline, CDR1 is SGHAT, CDR2 FQNNGV. The V segment lost 5 bases and the J segment 6 bases; nucleotides outside the gene matches: 9. CDR3 length equals 15 residues. This CDR3 is CASSRMTSGEGEQYF. CDR3 nucleotide sequence: TGTGCCAGCAGCCGAATGACTAGCGGGGAGGGCGAGCAGTACTTC. Full variable domain (remainder filled in from reference TRBV11-2 and TRBJ2-7): EAGVAQSPRYKIIEKRQSVAFWCNPISGHATLYWYQQILGQGPKLLIQFQNNGVVDDSQLPKDRFSAERLKGVDSTLKIQPAKLEDSAVYLCASSRMTSGEGEQYFGPGTRLTVT.

The genes are TRBV7-2 and TRBJ1-4; no clear D. Germline lookup yields CDR1 SGHTA and CDR2 FQGNSA. The V and J ends lost 1 base and 5 bases respectively, with 11 bases between them. CDR3 length: 15 residues. CDR3 residues: CASSLVSSVNEKLFF. The CDR3 region has the DNA TGTGCCAGCAGCTTAGTAAGCAGCGTAAATGAAAAACTGTTTTTT.

The gene calls are TRBV7-8 and TRBJ2-7; 9 bases match TRBD2. With 3 bases clipped from V and 0 bases from J, the junction kept 9 bases outside the gene matches. The CDR3 extends over 17 amino acids. Germline lookup yields CDR1 SGHVS and CDR2 FQNEAQ. CDR3 protein: CASSLGGSSGTSYEQYF. CDR3 coding DNA: TGTGCCAGCAGCTTGGGTGGGTCTAGCGGGACCTCCTACGAGCAGTACTTC.

This clonotype was observed a few times. The J gene is TRBJ2-1, the V gene TRBV7-3; 9 bases line up with TRBD2. CDR1 and CDR2 from the germline V gene are SGHTA and FQGTGA. V was clipped by 5 bases and J by 8 bases; unmatched bases: 4. The CDR3 is made up of 13 amino acids. This CDR3 reads CASSILAGDEQFF. The CDR3, as DNA: TGTGCCAGCAGCATATTAGCGGGAGATGAGCAGTTCTTC.

The CDR3 nucleotides read TGTGCCAGCAGCTCGGGACAGGGGGGACCCCTCCACTTT. Translating gives CASSSGQGGPLHF. V and J are TRBV7-6 and TRBJ1-6; TRBD1 matches at 11 bases. Germline V CDR1 and CDR2: SGHVS, FNYEAQ. This CDR3 has 13 residues. Unmatched junction bases numbered 2, after V lost 4 bases and J lost 12 bases.

The CDR3 nucleotides read TGCGCCAGCAGCCAAGATGGAACCCATCTCAGCACTGAAGCTTTCTTT. It specifies CASSQDGTHLSTEAFF. The chain couples TRBV4-1 to TRBJ1-1; D is unclear. The germline V and J ends were trimmed by 0 bases and 4 bases, with 15 bases remaining between them. Germline values: CDR1 MGHRA, CDR2 YSYEKL. This CDR3 region has 16 residues.

The chain uses TRBV4-2 and TRBJ2-2; 13 bases align to TRBD2. CDR1 and CDR2 (germline): LGHNA, YNFKEQ. Trimming cost V 4 bases and J 7 bases; bases outside gene matches: 9. This CDR3 region has 17 residues. The DNA for the CDR3 is TGTGCCAGCAGCCTCCAACTAGCGGGGGGGCCCGGCGGGGAGCTGTTTTTT. It specifies CASSLQLAGGPGGELFF.

This clonotype was observed a handful of times. The chain links TRBV20-1 to TRBJ2-7; 7 bases map to TRBD2. Per germline, CDR1 DFQATT and CDR2 SNEGSKA (reference sequence). Trimming took 1 base from V and 3 from J; bases not matched to a gene: 9. The CDR3 contains 15 residues. The CDR3 bases are TGCAGTGCTAGAGGGGTTGCGGGAGCAGGCTACGAGCAGTACTTC. Translation gives CSARGVAGAGYEQYF.

This clonotype was counted a single time. This sequence joins TRBV29-1 and TRBJ2-1; 8 bases are a match to TRBD2. CDR1 SQVTM and CDR2 ANQGSEA come from the germline V gene. This CDR3 spans 15 amino acids. V lost 1 base and J lost 8; bases outside the gene matches: 10. The CDR3 is CSVEVGTRGFDEQFF. The CDR3 region has the DNA TGCAGCGTTGAAGTCGGGACTAGGGGTTTCGATGAGCAGTTCTTC.

This clonotype was counted between two and nine times. The rearrangement joins TRBV12-3 or TRBV12-4 to TRBJ2-7; maybe TRBD1 (5 bases). V gave up 5 bases and J gave up 5 bases, with 16 bases separating them. This CDR3 has 14 residues. The CDR3, as DNA: TGTGCCAGCAGTAACGGACATGCGACGGACGAGCAGTACTTC. Translating gives CASSNGHATDEQYF.

This chain connects TRBV4-1 to TRBJ2-7; no clear D gene. V was shortened by 0 bases and J by 7 bases, with 16 bases between the two germline ends. CDR3 length equals 15 residues. Germline V gene lookup returns CDR1 MGHRA and CDR2 YSYEKL. This CDR3 is CASSQDRTLGFEQYF. The CDR3 DNA follows: TGCGCCAGCAGCCAAGATAGAACCCTAGGATTTGAGCAGTACTTC.

This clonotype was found many times. The CDR3 here is CASTGTPLLASGSHEQFF. The CDR3 DNA follows: TGTGCCAGCACCGGGACTCCCTTATTAGCTAGCGGGAGCCATGAGCAGTTCTTC. The chain joins TRBV28 to TRBJ2-1; TRBD2 agrees at 10 bases. Per the germline V gene, CDR1 is MDHEN and CDR2 is SYDVKM. The CDR3 loop spans 18 amino acids. V lost 7 bases, J lost 8 bases, and 20 bases stayed unmatched.

This clonotype was counted once. This rearrangement joins TRBV3-1 to TRBJ1-5, with D possibly being TRBD1 (5 bases). This CDR3 has 14 amino acids. Germline V gene data show CDR1 as LGHDT and CDR2 as YNNKEL (reference sequence). V was cut by 5 bases and J by 9 bases, with 17 bases left in between. CDR3 protein: CASSVSHGARPQHF. The CDR3 nucleotides are TGTGCCAGCAGCGTCTCACATGGGGCCAGGCCCCAGCATTTT.

This chain connects TRBV12-3 or TRBV12-4 to TRBJ2-1; D not certain. The CDR3 contains 13 residues. The germline V and J ends were trimmed by 5 bases and 8 bases, with 13 bases remaining between them. The CDR3 loop reads CASSPLAFHEQFF. DNA of the CDR3: TGTGCCAGCAGTCCACTTGCTTTCCATGAGCAGTTCTTC.

This clonotype has at least ten counts. V gene TRBV20-1 combines with J gene TRBJ2-2; either TRBD1 or TRBD2 may fit D (5 bases each). The CDR3 covers 12 residues. The V and J ends lost 2 bases and 6 bases respectively, with 7 bases between them. The germline V gene has CDR1 DFQATT and CDR2 SNEGSKA (reference sequence). Here the CDR3 DNA reads TGCAGTGCTAGACAGGGAGCCGGGGAGCTGTTTTTT. Translated: CSARQGAGELFF.

The chain carries TRBV12-3 or TRBV12-4 and TRBJ2-1; tentatively, D is TRBD1 or TRBD2 (7 bases each). This CDR3 is built from 18 residues. V was clipped by 5 bases and J by 4 bases, with 24 bases between them. CDR3 bases: TGTGCCAGCAGTAACAGGGGTTCGGGAGGCCCCAATTACAATGAGCAGTTCTTC. This sequence encodes CASSNRGSGGPNYNEQFF.

The chain employs TRBV7-9 and TRBJ1-1; D uncertain. The germline V gene has CDR1 SEHNR and CDR2 FQNEAQ (reference sequence). The CDR3 spans 16 residues. The germline V and J ends were trimmed by 4 bases and 8 bases, with 23 bases remaining between them. CDR3 coding DNA: TGTGCCAGCAGCTCAAGACTTAGCGTTGAGGTAGGCGAAGCTTTCTTT. Its protein is CASSSRLSVEVGEAFF.